This T cell receptor beta chain derives from a study of cytomegalovirus exposure and HLA in healthy donors. For the study at large: HLA-typed donors were the source of approximately 85 million unique TCRs, which an early data release held.

Both 60 Vbeta primers and 13 Jbeta primers went into the PCR. Data came from immunoSEQ multiplex PCR; TCRdb stores just in-frame clones and leaves some out. The table includes roughly 100,000 clones, over 65% detected once. In germline, CDR1 is SEHNR, CDR2 FQNEAQ (reference sequence). This CDR3 has 14 residues. After removal of 1 base from V and 6 bases from J, the junction contained 3 bases not matched to a gene. This chain connects TRBV7-9 to TRBJ1-5; TRBD1 matches 7 bases. This TCR came from a man in his forties in good health and CMV-seronegative. Material for sequencing was PBMCs. This CDR3 reads CASSLGQGSQPQHF. CDR3 in DNA: TGTGCCAGCAGCTTAGGACAGGGAAGTCAGCCCCAGCATTTT.